Here is one TCR beta chain with its context. Produced via immunoSEQ multiplex PCR; TCRdb's table is partial and in-frame only. The table includes 15,000 or so clones, approximately 71% detected once. The data stem from a study of neoadjuvant anti-PD-1 for oral cavity cancer. CDR3 length: 19 amino acids. Trimming removed 4 bases from V and 0 bases from J; junction bases left unmatched: 7. Germline values: CDR1 SGHDN, CDR2 FVKESK. These oral cavity squamous cell carcinomas were HPV-negative and locally advanced. This sequence joins TRBV14 and TRBJ2-6, with TRBD1 identical over 12 bases. This clonotype was obtained from a person between 40 and 85 years old with oral cavity squamous cell carcinoma. This specimen consisted of PBMCs, obtained before nivolumab (anti-PD-1) treatment. As DNA, the CDR3 is TGTGCCAGCAGCCCCGGGACAGGGGGCCTTCCCTCTGGGGCCAACGTCCTGACTTTC. Translating gives CASSPGTGGLPSGANVLTF.